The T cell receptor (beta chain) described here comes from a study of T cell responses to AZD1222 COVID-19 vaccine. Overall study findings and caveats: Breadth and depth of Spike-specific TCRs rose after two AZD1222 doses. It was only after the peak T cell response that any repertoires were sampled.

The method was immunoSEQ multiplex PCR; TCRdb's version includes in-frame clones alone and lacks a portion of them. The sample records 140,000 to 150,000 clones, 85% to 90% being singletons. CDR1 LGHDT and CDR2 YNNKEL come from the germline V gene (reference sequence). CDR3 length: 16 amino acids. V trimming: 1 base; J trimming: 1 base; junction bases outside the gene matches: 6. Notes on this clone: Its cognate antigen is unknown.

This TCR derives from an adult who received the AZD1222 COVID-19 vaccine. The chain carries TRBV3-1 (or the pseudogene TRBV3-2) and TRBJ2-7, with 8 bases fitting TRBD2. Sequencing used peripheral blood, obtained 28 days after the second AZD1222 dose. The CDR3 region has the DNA TGTGCCAGCAGCCAAGGATTAGCGGGACTATCCTACGAGCAGTACTTC. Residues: CASSQGLAGLSYEQYF.